Listed below are T cell receptor beta chains from one sample, sequenced in a study of human T cells and chemical hapten exposure. TCRdb reprocessed the RACE reads with MiXCR, giving one entry per CDR3 protein. In the table there are 85,000 to 100,000 distinct CDR3 sequences, 27% of which are singletons. Sequences were derived from whole blood, sampled in connection with sensitization to the hapten diphenylcyclopropenone (DPC). Receptor source: a man between 40 and 49 years old with alopecia areata. Some clones in this sample may be carry-over from other donors' samples. The CDR3 runs from the conserved cysteine through the conserved F or W. A D gene is named only where the DNA matches it firmly. Not all rows give a size; the values are once, few, many and, for expanded clones, a class.

v_call	clone_size	j_call	cdr3_length	d_call	cdr3_nt	cdr3_aa
TRBV3-1	few	TRBJ1-4	13	.	TGTGCCAGCAGCCACGGGGTTCCCCAAAAACTGTTTTTT	CASSHGVPQKLFF
TRBV12-5	.	TRBJ2-4	16	TRBD1	TGTGCTAGTGCCCCGGGACAGGGGGAGGACAAAAACATTCAGTACTTC	CASAPGQGEDKNIQYF
TRBV13	.	TRBJ2-3	17	TRBD1	TGTGCCAGCAGCTTAGTGGCCCGAGACAGGGGGAGGGATACGCAGTATTTT	CASSLVARDRGRDTQYF
TRBV6-5	.	TRBJ1-5	14	.	TGTGCCAGCAGTTACGAGGGGATCAATCAGCCCCAGCATTTT	CASSYEGINQPQHF
TRBV3-1	.	TRBJ1-5	15	.	TGTGCCAGCAGCCAAGACCATAGCGGCAATCAGCCCCAGCATTTT	CASSQDHSGNQPQHF
TRBV5-4	.	TRBJ2-1	16	TRBD1	TGTGCCAGCAGCTTGGGTTCAGGACAGGGGAAGAATGAGCAGTTCTTC	CASSLGSGQGKNEQFF
TRBV20-1	.	TRBJ1-5	14	.	TGCAGTGCTAGACCCCCCGGGCGCAATCAGCCCCAGCATTTT	CSARPPGRNQPQHF
TRBV27	few	TRBJ1-1	15	.	TGTGCCAGCAGTTTATGGGGACCCATGAACACTGAAGCTTTCTTT	CASSLWGPMNTEAFF
TRBV28	.	TRBJ2-4	16	.	TGTGCCAGCAGTCTCTTGAGCGAACTAGCCAAAAACATTCAGTACTTC	CASSLLSELAKNIQYF
TRBV6-2/TRBV6-3	.	TRBJ2-1	13	TRBD1	TGTGCCAGCAGTTCCCTGTTAGACAGGGGAGAGTTCTTC	CASSSLLDRGEFF
TRBV20-1	.	TRBJ2-2	15	TRBD1	TGCAGTGCTAGGCAGGGGGCTAAGGGAACCGGGGAGCTGTTTTTT	CSARQGAKGTGELFF
TRBV30	.	TRBJ2-7	13	.	TGTGCCTGGGCCGACGGGGCGGACTACGAGCAGTACTTC	CAWADGADYEQYF
TRBV2	.	TRBJ2-5	16	.	TGTGCCAGCAGTGAAGCGGGGGAGAGAGGCCAACAGACCCAGTACTTC	CASSEAGERGQQTQYF
TRBV6-5	.	TRBJ2-3	14	.	TGTGCCAGCAGGGGGACGGTCAGCACAGATACGCAGTATTTT	CASRGTVSTDTQYF
TRBV20-1	few	TRBJ1-5	15	TRBD1	TGCAGTGCTAGGGAAGGGACAGGAGGCAATCAGCCCCAGCATTTT	CSAREGTGGNQPQHF
TRBV6-5	.	TRBJ1-5	15	.	TGTGCCAGCGGATGGCCGGACAGTAGCAATCAGCCCCAGCATTTT	CASGWPDSSNQPQHF
TRBV7-2	.	TRBJ2-1	14	TRBD2	TGTGCCAGCCGAGGGGCTAGCGGGATAAGTGAGCAGTTCTTC	CASRGASGISEQFF
TRBV5-5	few	TRBJ2-7	15	TRBD2	TGTGCCAGCAGCTGGACGACTAGCGGGGGCTACGAGCAGTACTTC	CASSWTTSGGYEQYF
TRBV12-3/TRBV12-4	few	TRBJ2-2	16	.	TGTGCCATCCCAGTTTTTAGGCGGGACCACACCGGGGAGCTGTTTTTT	CAIPVFRRDHTGELFF
TRBV7-9	many	TRBJ2-3	16	.	TGTGCCAGCAGCTTAGGTGGAACGGGGAAACACCGAACGCAGTATTTT	CASSLGGTGKHRTQYF
TRBV12-3/TRBV12-4	many	TRBJ2-1	14	TRBD2	TGTGCCAGTCTCAATAGCGGGTCCTACAATGAGCAGTTCTTC	CASLNSGSYNEQFF
TRBV3-1	.	TRBJ1-1	16	.	TGTGCCAGCAGCCAGGGTCTTAACAGAAGGAACACTGAAGCTTTCTTT	CASSQGLNRRNTEAFF
TRBV20-1	.	TRBJ1-4	11	.	TGCAGTGCCCCAAGGGGTGAAAAACTGTTTTTT	CSAPRGEKLFF
TRBV27	.	TRBJ1-5	15	TRBD1	TGTGCCAGCAGTACGGGACAGGGGGTTGATCAGCCCCAGCATTTT	CASSTGQGVDQPQHF
TRBV7-9	.	TRBJ1-1	16	.	TGTGCCAGCAGCTTTCCAGCGGCAGGCCGGAACCCTGAAGCTTTCTTT	CASSFPAAGRNPEAFF
TRBV20-1	.	TRBJ2-3	10	.	TGCAGTGCCCGACTTCATACGCAGTATTTT	CSARLHTQYF
TRBV28	.	TRBJ1-5	15	.	TGTGCCAGCAGTTCCCTAAGTCCTAGCAATCAGCCCCAGCATTTT	CASSSLSPSNQPQHF
TRBV4-3	few	TRBJ2-2	14	.	TGCGCCAGCAGCCAAGAGTCCAGCCTTGGGGAGCTGTTTTTT	CASSQESSLGELFF
TRBV5-1	.	TRBJ1-1	14	TRBD1	TGCGCCAGCAGCACACAGGGGGCATGGACTGAAGCTTTCTTT	CASSTQGAWTEAFF
TRBV27	.	TRBJ2-3	15	.	TGTGCCAGCAGTCCGCGGAGCGGGTCCGTAGATACGCAGTATTTT	CASSPRSGSVDTQYF
TRBV20-1	.	TRBJ1-5	14	.	TGCAGTGCTAGAGAATCCGTAAGCAATCAGCCCCAGCATTTT	CSARESVSNQPQHF
TRBV15	few	TRBJ1-3	13	.	TGTGCCACCAGCTGGGGAGCTGGAAACACCATATATTTT	CATSWGAGNTIYF
TRBV20-1	.	TRBJ2-7	14	.	TGCAGTGCCCTCGGCCCAGGGGTCACCTACGAGCAGTACTTC	CSALGPGVTYEQYF
TRBV7-9	few	TRBJ1-1	13	.	TGTGCCAGCAGCTTAGGGGGTCGCTCTGAAGCTTTCTTT	CASSLGGRSEAFF
TRBV7-3	.	TRBJ2-1	15	TRBD2	TGTGCCAGCAGCTTAGCGGGAGGGGCCGACGGTGAGCAGTTCTTC	CASSLAGGADGEQFF
TRBV12-3/TRBV12-4	.	TRBJ2-7	13	.	TGTGCCAGCAGTCCCCAATTGGGTTACGAGCAGTACTTC	CASSPQLGYEQYF
TRBV2	few	TRBJ1-2	14	TRBD1	TGTGCCAGCAGTCCCGACAGGGATAACTATGGCTACACCTTC	CASSPDRDNYGYTF
TRBV7-7	once	TRBJ2-1	15	TRBD2	TGTGCCAGCAGCCCCGGACTAGCGGGAGTGAGTGAGCAGTTCTTC	CASSPGLAGVSEQFF
TRBV20-1	few	TRBJ1-1	13	.	TGCAGTGCTAGAGCAGACTGGGATACTGAAGCTTTCTTT	CSARADWDTEAFF
TRBV28	many	TRBJ1-1	16	TRBD1	TGTGCCAGCAGTCCCGGTGAGGGGGCGCCGGACACTGAAGCTTTCTTT	CASSPGEGAPDTEAFF
TRBV2	.	TRBJ2-1	14	TRBD2	TGTGCCAGCAGGGGACTAGGCCCCTACAATGAGCAGTTCTTC	CASRGLGPYNEQFF
TRBV5-1	.	TRBJ2-3	15	TRBD2	TGCGCCAGCAGCTTCCCGCCGGGAGGTGGAGATACGCAGTATTTT	CASSFPPGGGDTQYF
TRBV27	.	TRBJ2-7	14	TRBD2	TGTGCCAGCAGTTACGGGAGGGCGAACGACGAGCAGTACTTC	CASSYGRANDEQYF
TRBV20-1	few	TRBJ2-1	17	TRBD2	TGCAGTGCTAGAGATGGTATCTCTGGCGGGAGTGGCAATGAGCAGTTCTTC	CSARDGISGGSGNEQFF
TRBV19	.	TRBJ1-6	16	TRBD1	TGTGCCAGTAGTATTTCCCGGGACAGGGCAAGCTCACACCTCCACTTT	CASSISRDRASSHLHF
TRBV12-3/TRBV12-4	.	TRBJ1-5	14	TRBD1	TGTGCCAGCAGCGAGACAGGGGGTAATCAGCCCCAGCATTTT	CASSETGGNQPQHF
TRBV30	many	TRBJ1-1	12	.	TGTGCCTGGAGTGACGGGAACACTGAAGCTTTCTTT	CAWSDGNTEAFF
TRBV5-1	.	TRBJ1-2	15	TRBD1	TGCGCCAGCGCCGACCCCAGGGACAGGCCCTATGGCTACACCTTC	CASADPRDRPYGYTF
TRBV4-3	.	TRBJ2-3	15	.	TGCGCCAGCAGCCAAGATTTAGGTCTCGCAGATACGCAGTATTTT	CASSQDLGLADTQYF
TRBV4-1	.	TRBJ2-3	15	.	TGCGCCAGCAGCCAAGAGGAACGGTTCACAGATACGCAGTATTTT	CASSQEERFTDTQYF
TRBV11-2	.	TRBJ2-1	15	.	TGTGCCAGCAGCACTAGCCCGGGGCAATACAATGAGCAGTTCTTC	CASSTSPGQYNEQFF